Below, 9 T cell receptor beta chains from the same sample are listed, as sequenced in a study of blood T cell repertoires in COVID-19. The table came from immunoSEQ multiplex PCR; TCRdb's copy has only in-frame clones and leaves some out. Of about 150,000 clones in the sample, 75% to 85% were seen once. The material sequenced was peripheral blood. Receptors originate from a man aged 60 to 69 with acute or convalescent COVID-19.

The V gene is TRBV7-2, the J gene TRBJ1-5; D is perhaps TRBD1 (6 bases). The CDR3 runs 15 residues. Per germline, CDR1 SGHTA and CDR2 FQGNSA. V shed 2 bases and J shed 4 bases, with 12 bases lying between them. This CDR3 is CASSLRTGSNQPQHF. CDR3 DNA sequence: TGTGCCAGCAGCTTAAGAACAGGGAGTAATCAGCCCCAGCATTTT.

The chain uses TRBV19 and TRBJ1-4, with 12 positions matching TRBD1. The germline gives CDR1 LNHDA, CDR2 SQIVND (reference sequence). This CDR3 region has 18 residues. After removal of 5 bases from V and 7 bases from J, the junction contained 14 bases not matched to a gene. The CDR3, as DNA: TGTGCCAGTAGTCCCGAAGGGGACAGGGGGCGCCACGGTGAAAAACTGTTTTTT. Protein sequence: CASSPEGDRGRHGEKLFF.

V usage is TRBV7-3 and J usage is TRBJ2-3; a weak D match, TRBD2 (6 bases). V was cut by 2 bases and J by 4 bases, with 13 bases left in between. This CDR3 has 15 amino acids. Germline loops: CDR1 SGHTA, CDR2 FQGTGA. The CDR3 reads CASSLGGSRADTQYF. CDR3 in DNA: TGTGCCAGCAGCTTAGGGGGGAGTAGGGCAGATACGCAGTATTTT.

This CDR3 reads CASRRDSYGYTF. The CDR3 coding sequence is TGTGCCAGCAGGCGTGACAGCTATGGCTACACCTTC. The chain couples TRBV6-5 to TRBJ1-2; perhaps TRBD1 as D (5 bases). V lost 6 bases and J lost 4, with 9 bases in between. The CDR3 length is 12 residues. Per germline, CDR1 MNHEY and CDR2 SVGAGI.

The rearrangement uses TRBV5-5 and TRBJ2-5, with a possible D match to TRBD1 (6 bases). The germline V gene encodes CDR1 SGHKS and CDR2 YYEKEE (reference sequence). The CDR3 is 16 residues long. The ends were cut back, 2 bases at V and 2 bases at J, with 16 bases in the middle. The CDR3 nucleotides are TGTGCCAGCAGCTTTCAGGGGCGAACCCTACAAGAGACCCAGTACTTC. Translating gives CASSFQGRTLQETQYF.

The chain uses TRBV2 and TRBJ2-5; 13 bases match TRBD2. The CDR3 runs to 16 residues. CDR1 is SNHLY, CDR2 FYNNEI, per germline. V trimming: 7 bases; J trimming: 3 bases; junction bases outside the gene matches: 8. CDR3 loop: CASNHGLAGEEETQYF. The CDR3, as DNA: TGTGCCAGCAACCATGGACTAGCGGGAGAGGAAGAGACCCAGTACTTC.

This chain connects TRBV19 to TRBJ1-5; D call uncertain. Germline V gene sequence: CDR1 LNHDA, CDR2 SQIVND (reference sequence). The CDR3 contains 14 residues. The ends were cut back, 3 bases at V and 5 bases at J, with 11 bases in the middle. The CDR3 DNA reads as TGTGCCAGTAGTATCGGTCGGGGTGATCAGCCCCAGCATTTT. Translated: CASSIGRGDQPQHF.

This chain uses TRBV19 with TRBJ2-2; unclear D gene. The CDR3 is 14 residues long. Per germline, CDR1 LNHDA and CDR2 SQIVND (reference sequence). Trimming pared 5 bases from V and 5 bases from J, leaving 12 bases between. The CDR3 sequence is CASSSPRRTGELFF. CDR3 sequence (DNA): TGTGCCAGTAGTTCGCCCCGGAGAACCGGGGAGCTGTTTTTT.

The rearrangement uses TRBV7-2 and TRBJ2-7; D might be TRBD1 (5 bases). The germline V gene has CDR1 SGHTA and CDR2 FQGNSA. The V end was cut by 0 bases, the J end by 2 bases, with 8 bases between. The CDR3 runs to 14 residues. The CDR3 DNA sequence: TGTGCCAGCAGCTTAGCACAGGCCGCCTACGAGCAGTACTTC. This gives the protein CASSLAQAAYEQYF.